This T cell receptor (beta chain) was captured in a study of T cell repertoires in cytomegalovirus infection (dated by TCRdb to the late 2010s). About the full investigation: The peptide stimulations were aimed at well-studied HLA-B-restricted epitopes as well as recently identified HLA-C-restricted CMV epitopes, whose presentation resists viral immunomodulation. Donor HLA type was relevant to the analysis, as public TCR beta signatures indicated carriage of CMV infection together with the matching HLA type.

The germline V gene provides CDR1 SGDLS and CDR2 YYNGEE. V drops 0 bases and J drops 4 bases, leaving 12 bases in between. There are 15 amino acids in the CDR3, from cysteine to phenylalanine inclusive. Left in the record is the CDR3 DNA by itself, 45 bases read in frame from the first base. The reads were generated on an Illumina HiSeq 1500. Using fastp at Q25 and MiXCR, TCRdb reprocessed the public reads and kept productive beta chains. CDR3 protein sequences are deduplicated, and each keeps its most common genes and DNA. The sample records about 52,000 distinct CDR3 sequences, about 19% of which are singletons. The ten largest clones take up over 75% of the sample. What the research found in general, with its limitations: In the ex vivo response, HLA-C-restricted CMV-specific TCR beta clonotypes were dominant, and in two of eight donors the single most frequent clonotype came from this HLA-C-restricted group. Carriers of CMV infection plus the relevant HLA type were discriminated by the cumulative frequency of public TCR beta family members in the study cohort and in an independent roughly 370-donor cohort.

Comments on this clonotype: This receptor's antigen is unknown. Qualities for individual bases were not recorded, and no much larger clone is one base off.

Reading the label with the study, this specimen's treatment or condition is: in vitro stimulation with specific CMV peptide epitopes to enrich CMV-specific T cells. The chain is encoded by TRBV9 joined to TRBJ2-3; no D gene can be assigned with confidence. This clonotype was obtained from a human donor in good health (CMV status not recorded). Some clones in this sample may be carry-over from other donors' samples. Sample: CD8+ T cells from cultured PBMCs, taken from culture after CMV antigen stimulation. The CDR3 loop reads CASSVVGLGSDTQYF. The DNA sequence is given as TGTGCCAGCAGCGTAGTGGGTCTGGGGTCAGATACGCAGTATTTT.